A single sample gave rise to the 2 T cell receptor beta chains below, sequenced in a study of T cell responses to AZD1222 COVID-19 vaccine. Data came from immunoSEQ multiplex PCR; TCRdb stores just in-frame clones and leaves some out. The table has nearly 110,000 clones, about 90% seen once; the top ten hold approximately 8.2%. Sequenced here: peripheral blood, sampled 28 days after the second AZD1222 dose. The receptor source for this set is an adult who received the AZD1222 COVID-19 vaccine.

The rearrangement uses TRBV7-9 and TRBJ1-2; the D is unclear. V was trimmed by 4 bases and J by 2 bases, leaving 5 bases between them. Looked up from germline, CDR1 is SEHNR and CDR2 is FQNEAQ (reference sequence). The CDR3 has 12 amino acids. CDR3 bases: TGTGCCAGCAGCTCGGTAAACTATGGCTACACCTTC. This gives the protein CASSSVNYGYTF.

In nucleotides, the CDR3 is TGTGCCAGCAGCGCACTAGCGGGGAGTAATGAGCAGTTCTTC. Encoded protein: CASSALAGSNEQFF. The chain uses TRBV7-2 and TRBJ2-1, with TRBD2 identical over 10 bases. V lost 5 bases to trimming and J lost 7 bases; unmatched junction nucleotides: 5. This CDR3 spans 14 amino acids. CDR1 SGHTA and CDR2 FQGNSA come from the germline V gene.